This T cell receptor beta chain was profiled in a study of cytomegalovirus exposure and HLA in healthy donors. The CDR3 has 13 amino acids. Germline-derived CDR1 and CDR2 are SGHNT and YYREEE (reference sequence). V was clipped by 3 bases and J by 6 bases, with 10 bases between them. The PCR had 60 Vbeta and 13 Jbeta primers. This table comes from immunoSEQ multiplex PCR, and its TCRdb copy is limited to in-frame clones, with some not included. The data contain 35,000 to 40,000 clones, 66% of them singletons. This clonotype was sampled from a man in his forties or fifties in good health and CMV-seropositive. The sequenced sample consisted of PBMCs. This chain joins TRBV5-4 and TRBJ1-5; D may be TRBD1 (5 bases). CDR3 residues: CASSSQGSQPQHF. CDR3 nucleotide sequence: TGTGCCAGCAGCTCCCAGGGCTCTCAGCCCCAGCATTTT.